A single T cell receptor beta chain is shown here with its context. It lacks a known antigen. No base quality values were provided; no much bigger clone lies one nucleotide off. The data belong to a study of T cells after yellow fever vaccination (dated by TCRdb to about 2019). Notes on the research overall: The SMART-Seq v4 Ultra Low Input RNA kit was used to prepare libraries from fractions with low cell numbers. Bulk TCR alpha and beta repertoires were sequenced longitudinally to track T-cell clones before and after primary and booster YFV17D yellow fever vaccination. Two healthy male donors made up the cohort, one aged 18 to 30 years and the other aged 30 to 39 years. Bulk PBMC replicates and cell subsets were isolated from blood drawn at multiple timepoints before and after both primary and secondary immunization. Results the study describes overall, beyond this receptor: The study included only two donors, which limits how far the findings can be generalized. A small share of clonotypes was detected in both CD4 and CD8 compartments, with the overlap likely arising from convergent recombination. Because abundant contaminating clonotypes from the bulk population could be contained in FACS-sorted repertoires, computational filtering was required. The secondary T-cell response was found to be weaker but faster than the primary response, with a peak reached on day 5 rather than on day 15. After the booster, most clones that had expanded after primary vaccination were detected again (approximately 95% of CD4 and 70% to 90% of CD8), suggesting broad maintenance of memory.

Instrument on record: Illumina NovaSeq 6000. TCR cDNA was made using 5'RACE template switching, a step that added a universal primer site and unique molecular identifiers. cDNA synthesis was primed from both the TCR alpha and TCR beta constant segments. Two PCR steps were used to amplify libraries, with sample barcodes and sequencing adapters being added in the second step. Sequencing of the libraries was done on either Illumina HiSeq 2500 (2x100 bp) or NovaSeq (2x150 bp). Under the source paper's analysis protocol: Reads were demultiplexed and collapsed into UMI consensus sequences with MIGEC, and V(D)J alignment was performed with MiXCR. Vaccine-responding clonotypes were defined with edgeR using replicate PBMC samples, requiring FDR below 0.01 and a log2 fold change above 5 up to day 15. Each bulk clonotype received a CD4 or CD8 identity based on whether the sequenced CD4 or CD8 repertoire contained that clonotype at higher abundance. Using fastp at Q25 and MiXCR, TCRdb reprocessed the public reads and kept productive beta chains. Each entry merges the rows of one CDR3 protein and shows their most common DNA and genes. V and J calls and clone size were set by TCRdb, not the authors. For this sample there are over 250,000 distinct CDR3 sequences; over 4% appear just once. The ten largest clonotypes hold about 26% of the sample.

The meaning of the sample's treatment or condition label: live attenuated yellow fever vaccine strain. At each blood-draw timepoint, two biological replicates of bulk PBMCs were obtained. A standard Ficoll-Paque protocol was used to isolate PBMCs from peripheral blood. TriZol was used to extract RNA from bulk PBMCs, from CD4 and CD8 fractions, and from dextramer-positive and dextramer-negative fractions. The CDR3 measures 14 amino acids from cysteine to phenylalanine. CDR3 DNA is the only sequence kept; it has 42 bases, read in frame from the first base. The germline V gene sets CDR1 to ENHRY and CDR2 to SYGVKD. At the junction V is shortened by 10 bases and J by 0 bases, with 15 bases in between.

This TCR was sampled from a man between 18 and 29 years old who received the YFV17D yellow fever vaccine. The chain couples TRBV10-3 to TRBJ1-1, with the D gene too uncertain to name. Sequencing used PBMCs, obtained 5 days after the yellow fever booster vaccination. The sequenced DNA is TGTGCCACATCAGAAGGAGGGATGAACACTGAAGCTTTCTTT. This codes for CATSEGGMNTEAFF.